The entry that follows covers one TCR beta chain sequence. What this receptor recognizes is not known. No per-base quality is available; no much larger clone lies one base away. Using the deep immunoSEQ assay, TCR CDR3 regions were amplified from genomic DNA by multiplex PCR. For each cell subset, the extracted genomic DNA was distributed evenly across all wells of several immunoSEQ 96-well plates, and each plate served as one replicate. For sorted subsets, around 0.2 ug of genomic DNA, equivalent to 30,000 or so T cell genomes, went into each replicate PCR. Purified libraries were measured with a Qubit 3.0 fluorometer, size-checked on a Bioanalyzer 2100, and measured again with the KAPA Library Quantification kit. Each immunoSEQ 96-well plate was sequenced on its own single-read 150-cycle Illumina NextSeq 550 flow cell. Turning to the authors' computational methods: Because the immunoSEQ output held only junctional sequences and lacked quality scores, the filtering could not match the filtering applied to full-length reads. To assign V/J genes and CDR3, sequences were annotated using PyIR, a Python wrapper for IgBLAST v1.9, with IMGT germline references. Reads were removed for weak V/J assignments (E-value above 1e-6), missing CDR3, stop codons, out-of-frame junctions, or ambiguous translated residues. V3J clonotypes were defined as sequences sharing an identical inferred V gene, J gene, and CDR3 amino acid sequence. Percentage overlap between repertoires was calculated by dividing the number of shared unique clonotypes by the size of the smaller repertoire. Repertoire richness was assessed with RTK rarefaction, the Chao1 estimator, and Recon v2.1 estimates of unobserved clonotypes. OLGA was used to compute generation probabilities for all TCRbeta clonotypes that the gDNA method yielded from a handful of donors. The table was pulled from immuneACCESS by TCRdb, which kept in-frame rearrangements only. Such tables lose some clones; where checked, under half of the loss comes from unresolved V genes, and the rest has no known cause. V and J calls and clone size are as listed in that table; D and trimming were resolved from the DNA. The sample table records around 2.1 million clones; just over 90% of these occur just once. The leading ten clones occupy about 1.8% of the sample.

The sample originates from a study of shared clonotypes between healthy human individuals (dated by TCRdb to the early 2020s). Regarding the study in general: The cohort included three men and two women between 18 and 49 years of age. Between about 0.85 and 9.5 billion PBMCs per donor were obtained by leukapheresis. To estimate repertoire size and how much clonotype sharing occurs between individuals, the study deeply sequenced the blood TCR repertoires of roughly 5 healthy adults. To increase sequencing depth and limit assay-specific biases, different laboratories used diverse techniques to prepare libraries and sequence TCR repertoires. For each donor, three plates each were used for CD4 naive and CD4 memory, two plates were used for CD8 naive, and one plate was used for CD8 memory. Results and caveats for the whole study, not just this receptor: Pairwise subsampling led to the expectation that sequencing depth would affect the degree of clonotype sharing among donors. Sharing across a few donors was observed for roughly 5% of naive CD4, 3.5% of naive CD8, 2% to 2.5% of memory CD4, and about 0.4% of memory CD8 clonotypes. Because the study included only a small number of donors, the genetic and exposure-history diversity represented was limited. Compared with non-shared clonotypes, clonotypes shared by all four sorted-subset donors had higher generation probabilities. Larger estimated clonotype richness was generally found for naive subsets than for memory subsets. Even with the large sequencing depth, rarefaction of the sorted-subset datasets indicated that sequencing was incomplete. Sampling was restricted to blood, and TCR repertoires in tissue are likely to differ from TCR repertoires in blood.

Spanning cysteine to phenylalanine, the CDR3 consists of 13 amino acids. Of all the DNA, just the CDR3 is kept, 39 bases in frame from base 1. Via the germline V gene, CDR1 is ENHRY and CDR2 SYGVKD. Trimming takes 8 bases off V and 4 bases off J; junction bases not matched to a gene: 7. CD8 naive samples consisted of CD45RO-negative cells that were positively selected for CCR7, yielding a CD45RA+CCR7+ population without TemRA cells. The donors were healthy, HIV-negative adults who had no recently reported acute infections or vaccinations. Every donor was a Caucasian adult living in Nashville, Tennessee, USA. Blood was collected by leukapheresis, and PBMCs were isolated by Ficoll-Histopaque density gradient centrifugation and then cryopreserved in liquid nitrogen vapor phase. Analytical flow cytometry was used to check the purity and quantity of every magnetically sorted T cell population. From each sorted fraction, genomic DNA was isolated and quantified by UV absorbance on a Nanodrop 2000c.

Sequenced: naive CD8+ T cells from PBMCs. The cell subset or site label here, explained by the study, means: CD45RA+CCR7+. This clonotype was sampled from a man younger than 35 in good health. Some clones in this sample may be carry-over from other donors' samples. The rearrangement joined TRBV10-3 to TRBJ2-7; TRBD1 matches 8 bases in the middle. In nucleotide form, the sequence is TGTGCCATCGGGCCGGACAGGGCGTACGAGCAGTACTTC. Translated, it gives CAIGPDRAYEQYF.